Listed below are T cell receptor beta chains from one sample, sequenced in a study of immune cell composition in non-small cell lung cancer. Using immunoSEQ multiplex PCR, the repertoire was profiled, and TCRdb retains in-frame clones only, with some absent. Of 14,000 to 15,000 clones listed, around 63% are singletons. The sequenced material came from lung tumor tissue. These receptors all stem from a human donor with non-small cell lung cancer. Both conserved end residues are part of each CDR3. The D gene is left open where the match is weak. Size tells how often a clone was seen (once, few, many) or the class of an expanded clone, and some rows leave it out.

clone_size	v_call	d_call	j_call	cdr3_nt	cdr3_aa
NA	TRBV19	TRBD1	TRBJ2-6	TGTGCCAGTCACAGGGGCAACGTCCTGACTTTC	CASHRGNVLTF
few	TRBV7-7	TRBD1	TRBJ2-2	TGTGCTAGCAGCTTAGACAGGGGCGCCCGGGAGCTGTTTTTT	CASSLDRGARELFF
NA	TRBV15	NA	TRBJ1-3	TGTGCCACCAGCAGAGATGTGGGCAGTGGAAACACCATATATTTT	CATSRDVGSGNTIYF
few	TRBV5-1	TRBD1	TRBJ1-2	TGCGCCAGCAGCTTACTACAGGGGGCCCTTCGCCTCTACACCTTC	CASSLLQGALRLYTF
NA	TRBV10-3	NA	TRBJ2-3	TGTGCCATCAGCGGGAAAGATACGCAGTATTTT	CAISGKDTQYF
NA	TRBV5-5	NA	TRBJ1-2	TGTGCCAGCAGCTTGGACCCAGGGAACTATGGCTACACCTTC	CASSLDPGNYGYTF
NA	TRBV18	TRBD1	TRBJ1-5	TGTGCCAGCTCACTTCGACAGGGGGCTCAGCCCCAGCATTTT	CASSLRQGAQPQHF
NA	TRBV2	NA	TRBJ2-5	TGTGCCAGCAGTACCTATGGGGCCGAGACCCAGTACTTC	CASSTYGAETQYF
NA	TRBV5-4	TRBD1	TRBJ2-3	TGTGCCAGCAGCGTCGGACAGGGGATCTTCGGCACAGATACGCAGTATTTT	CASSVGQGIFGTDTQYF
NA	TRBV6-4	NA	TRBJ1-2	TGTGCCAGCAGTGACTATGGGGGCCTCAGCTATGGCTACACCTTC	CASSDYGGLSYGYTF
NA	TRBV4-1	NA	TRBJ1-6	TGCGCCAGCAGCCGTGACCCTAGGGGGTATAATTCACCCCTCCACTTT	CASSRDPRGYNSPLHF
few	TRBV18	TRBD1	TRBJ2-5	TGTGCCAGCTCAGTTGGACAGGGAGAGACCCAGTACTTC	CASSVGQGETQYF
NA	TRBV5-6	NA	TRBJ1-3	TGTGCCAGCACCATACGGTTGGCTGGAAACACCATATATTTT	CASTIRLAGNTIYF
NA	TRBV23-1	TRBD1	TRBJ1-6	TGCGCCAGCAGTCAGGTCAGACAGGGGATACCCTATAATTCACCCCTCCACTTT	CASSQVRQGIPYNSPLHF
NA	TRBV7-2	TRBD2	TRBJ2-1	TGTGCCAGCAGCCGAGAGACTAGCGGGGGCCGGGGCAATGAGCAGTTCTTC	CASSRETSGGRGNEQFF
NA	TRBV19	NA	TRBJ1-2	TGTGCCAGTAGGGCCCCCCGCGGCAACTATGGCTACACCTTC	CASRAPRGNYGYTF
few	TRBV28	NA	TRBJ1-2	TGTGCCAGCAGTTTAGTTGGGGGCCGGGGCTACACCTTC	CASSLVGGRGYTF
few	TRBV14	NA	TRBJ1-3	TGTGCCAGCAGCCAGGGCCACTCTGGAAACACCATATATTTT	CASSQGHSGNTIYF
NA	TRBV27	TRBD1	TRBJ1-4	TGTGCCAGCAGTTTATCCCACAGGGGGCTACAGGAAAAACTGTTTTTT	CASSLSHRGLQEKLFF
NA	TRBV9	TRBD2	TRBJ2-6	TGTGCCAGCAGCCGTAGCGGGGCCGGGGCCAACGTCCTGACTTTC	CASSRSGAGANVLTF
NA	TRBV7-7	NA	TRBJ2-2	TGTGCTAGCAGCTTAACGGTGTCGAACACCGGGGAGCTGTTTTTT	CASSLTVSNTGELFF
NA	TRBV6-1	NA	TRBJ1-1	TGTGCCAGCAGTGAAGCATTGGGGAGGAACACTGAAGCTTTCTTT	CASSEALGRNTEAFF
NA	TRBV5-4	TRBD1	TRBJ2-1	TGTGCCAGCAGCCGAGACAGGGCCTACAATGAGCAGTTCTTC	CASSRDRAYNEQFF